This TCR beta chain was profiled in a study of metastatic and nonmetastatic thyroid tumors. No patient had received any treatment before thyroid surgery. Turning to this clone: Antigen unknown.

CDR3 length: 16 residues. V was clipped by 8 bases and J by 0 bases; unmatched bases: 9. Germline V lookup: CDR1 MRHNA, CDR2 SNTAGT. General observations from the study: Reports indicated that malignant thyroid tumors showed significantly higher TCR beta diversity than benign nodules did, in blood and tumor.

Original processing methods: Researchers built a distant-metastasis classifier for papillary thyroid cancer that drew on CDR3 differences across clinicopathological groups. With MiXCR, TCRdb reprocessed the PCR reads. What appears here as the V and J calls and clone size reflects TCRdb's work, not the paper's. Among around 30,000 clones listed, roughly 21% were seen once. The TCR sequence derives from a female donor with papillary thyroid cancer or a benign thyroid nodule (not recorded which). Some clones in this sample may be carry-over from other donors' samples. The chain joins TRBV6-4 to TRBJ2-7; TRBD2 matches at 11 bases. Sequenced input: blood. In DNA, the CDR3 is TGTGCCAGCCACGAAATTCTAGCGGGAGGCTCCTACGAGCAGTACTTC. It encodes CASHEILAGGSYEQYF.